This is a list of T cell receptor beta chains from one sample in a study of blood T cell repertoires in COVID-19. Produced via immunoSEQ multiplex PCR; TCRdb's table is partial and in-frame only. Of approximately 480,000 clones in the sample, 75% to 90% were seen once. Sequencing was performed on peripheral blood. All receptors come from a man aged 18-30 years with COVID-19, enrolled during active disease. CDR3s include the opening cysteine and the closing phenylalanine or tryptophan. Fields, in order: D gene, J gene, V gene, clone size, CDR3 DNA, CDR3 protein. The D gene is left open where the match is weak. The listing skips clone size in some rows; elsewhere it reads once, few, many or a size class.

TRBD2,TRBJ2-1,TRBV7-9,.,TGTGCCAGCAGCCACCCTGAGCGGGAGGGCCGGAATGAGCAGTTCTTC,CASSHPEREGRNEQFF
TRBD1,TRBJ2-1,TRBV3-1/TRBV3-2,.,TGTGCCAGCAGCCAAGGGACAGGGTATGGTCCCTACAATGAGCAGTTCTTC,CASSQGTGYGPYNEQFF
.,TRBJ2-1,TRBV27,.,TGTGCCAGCAGCAGTTTCGGTCTAGTGAACAATGAGCAGTTCTTC,CASSSFGLVNNEQFF
.,TRBJ1-2,TRBV7-9,.,TGTGCCAGCAGCCCGAACCTGGGGGCAGGTGGCTACACCTTC,CASSPNLGAGGYTF
TRBD1,TRBJ1-5,TRBV7-9,.,TGTGCCAGCAGCGCCCCCGGGACAGGGGACAATCAGCCCCAGCATTTT,CASSAPGTGDNQPQHF
TRBD2,TRBJ2-7,TRBV6-5,.,TGTGCCAGCAGTTTAGTAGCGGGAGGGCCGAACGAGCAGTACTTC,CASSLVAGGPNEQYF
TRBD2,TRBJ2-5,TRBV14,.,TGTGCCAGCAGCCGGCTAGCGGGGGGAGACCTCCAGTACTTC,CASSRLAGGDLQYF
.,TRBJ1-6,TRBV6-5,.,TGTGCCAGCAGTTATTCGGATTCACCCCTCCACTTT,CASSYSDSPLHF
TRBD2,TRBJ2-3,TRBV2,.,TGTGCCAGCACCCTAGCGGGGGGGCCGACAGATACGCAGTATTTT,CASTLAGGPTDTQYF
TRBD1,TRBJ2-1,TRBV2,.,TGTGCCAGCAGTGGACAGGGAGTTGAGCAGTTCTTC,CASSGQGVEQFF
.,TRBJ2-5,TRBV14,.,TGTGCCAGCAGCCAATTAGGCACAGAAGAGACCCAGTACTTC,CASSQLGTEETQYF
TRBD1,TRBJ2-5,TRBV5-8,.,TGTGCCAGCAGCCATGGGACAGGGGGGGAGACCCAGTACTTC,CASSHGTGGETQYF
TRBD1,TRBJ2-2,TRBV27,.,TGTGCCAGCAGTTTGGGGACAGGGTGGAGCGGGGAGCTGTTTTTT,CASSLGTGWSGELFF
TRBD1,TRBJ2-1,TRBV7-9,.,TGTGCCAGCAGCTCGGGACAGGGACTGCGGGAGCAGTTCTTC,CASSSGQGLREQFF
.,TRBJ2-1,TRBV29-1,.,TGCAGCGTTGTCGACTGGAGCTCCTACAATGAGCAGTTCTTC,CSVVDWSSYNEQFF
.,TRBJ2-3,TRBV30,once,TGTGCCTGGTCAAGTTTGTGGGGGGCAGATACGCAGTATTTT,CAWSSLWGADTQYF
TRBD1,TRBJ2-7,TRBV6-5,once,TGTGCCAGCAGTTACAGTGGGACAGTCAACGAGCAGTACTTC,CASSYSGTVNEQYF
TRBD1,TRBJ2-7,TRBV5-1,.,TGCGCCAGCAGCTTGCAGCAGGACAGGGTGATCTACGAGCAGTACTTC,CASSLQQDRVIYEQYF
.,TRBJ2-3,TRBV28,.,TGTGCCAGCAGTCTTGGAGGAACAGATACGCAGTATTTT,CASSLGGTDTQYF
TRBD1,TRBJ1-5,TRBV23-1,.,TGCGCCAGCAGTCCAAACGGACAGGGACACCCCAATCAGCCCCAGCATTTT,CASSPNGQGHPNQPQHF
.,TRBJ2-4,TRBV7-8,.,TGTGCCAGCAGCGGGGGGACAGACCTAGCCAAAAACATTCAGTACTTC,CASSGGTDLAKNIQYF
TRBD2,TRBJ2-1,TRBV15,.,TGTGCCACCAGCAGTCCTTTTGAGCGGGGATACAATGAGCAGTTCTTC,CATSSPFERGYNEQFF
.,TRBJ2-4,TRBV4-1,.,TGCGCCGGGGGCAAGAGGGCAGGGAGTACAGACATTCAGTACTTC,CAGGKRAGSTDIQYF
.,TRBJ1-2,TRBV29-1,.,TGCAGCGTTGAGAACCTACTTCCTGGCTACACCTTC,CSVENLLPGYTF
TRBD1,TRBJ2-7,TRBV5-4,.,TGTGCCACCACCCTAGGTGACAGGGCCTACGAGCAGTACTTC,CATTLGDRAYEQYF
.,TRBJ2-7,TRBV2,.,TGTGCCAGCACTGGACAGAGCTCCTACGAGCAGTACTTC,CASTGQSSYEQYF
TRBD1,TRBJ1-2,TRBV5-4,.,TGTGCCAGCAGCCCCCCGATGGACAGGGAGTATGGCTACACCTTC,CASSPPMDREYGYTF
TRBD2,TRBJ2-7,TRBV9,.,TGTGCCAGCAGCTTGACTAGCGGGAGGGCGGAACACGACTACGAGCAGTACTTC,CASSLTSGRAEHDYEQYF